Listed below are T cell receptor beta chains from one sample, sequenced in a study of T cell responses to AZD1222 COVID-19 vaccine. Libraries were prepared by immunoSEQ multiplex PCR; TCRdb keeps only in-frame clonotypes and omits some of them. This table has 85,000 to 130,000 clones, approximately 89% appearing once. Sequencing used peripheral blood, obtained on day 0 of AZD1222 vaccination. These receptors all stem from an adult in good health. Both conserved end residues are part of each CDR3. A D gene is named only where the DNA matches it firmly. Clone sizes are given selectively: once, few, many, or a class where the clone is expanded.

v_gene	j_gene	abundance	d_gene	CDR3aa	CDR3nt
TRBV2	TRBJ2-3	.	.	CASRFETRATDTQYF	TGTGCCAGCCGATTCGAAACACGGGCGACAGATACGCAGTATTTT
TRBV14	TRBJ2-3	.	.	CASSQDVIRTLDTQYF	TGTGCCAGCAGCCAAGACGTCATTCGAACGTTGGATACGCAGTATTTT
TRBV28	TRBJ1-1	.	.	CASLGYPEAFF	TGTGCCAGCTTGGGTTATCCTGAAGCTTTCTTT
TRBV4-3	TRBJ1-1	once	.	CASSQVGVGTEAFF	TGCGCCAGCAGCCAGGTGGGAGTTGGCACTGAAGCTTTCTTT
TRBV27	TRBJ2-7	.	TRBD1	CASSKGQGGYEQYF	TGTGCCAGCAGTAAGGGACAGGGGGGCTACGAGCAGTACTTC
TRBV6-5	TRBJ1-2	.	TRBD1	CASRLQGFTDGYTF	TGTGCCAGCAGGTTACAGGGGTTCACGGATGGCTACACCTTC
TRBV4-2	TRBJ1-5	.	.	CASSEAKVGFSNQPQHF	TGTGCCAGCAGCGAAGCCAAAGTGGGGTTTAGCAATCAGCCCCAGCATTTT
TRBV5-1	TRBJ1-1	.	TRBD1	CASSLRTGAEAFF	TGCGCCAGCAGCCTTAGGACAGGGGCTGAAGCTTTCTTT
TRBV7-9	TRBJ1-2	.	.	CASSVEATYGYTF	TGTGCCAGCAGCGTAGAGGCGACCTATGGCTACACCTTC
TRBV18	TRBJ1-1	.	.	CASSPADRTEAFF	TGTGCCAGCTCTCCCGCCGACAGGACCGAAGCTTTCTTT
TRBV3-1/TRBV3-2	TRBJ1-3	.	.	CASSQDHGAGNTIYF	TGTGCCAGCAGCCAAGATCACGGGGCAGGAAACACCATATATTTT
TRBV19	TRBJ1-5	.	TRBD1	CASSSIDRGVNQPQHF	TGTGCCAGTAGTTCCATCGACAGGGGGGTGAATCAGCCCCAGCATTTT
TRBV28	TRBJ1-1	.	.	CASSLGGRRNTEAFF	TGTGCCAGCAGTTTGGGGGGTAGGAGGAACACTGAAGCTTTCTTT
TRBV4-1	TRBJ1-2	.	.	CASSQDPGQNYGYTF	TGCGCCAGCAGCCAAGATCCAGGACAGAACTATGGCTACACCTTC
TRBV7-9	TRBJ1-4	.	.	CASSLSSVNEKLFF	TGTGCCAGCAGCTTAAGTTCAGTAAATGAAAAACTGTTTTTT
TRBV5-5	TRBJ2-5	once	.	CASSLLAGSGWGETQYF	TGTGCCAGCAGCTTGCTCGCGGGGAGCGGATGGGGAGAGACCCAGTACTTC
TRBV30	TRBJ2-7	.	.	CAWSVPSYEQYF	TGTGCCTGGAGTGTACCCTCCTACGAGCAGTACTTC
TRBV30	TRBJ1-3	.	.	CAWSILPLGTGTIYF	TGTGCCTGGAGCATACTTCCCCTAGGGACCGGCACCATATATTTT
TRBV28	TRBJ1-5	.	.	CASSLQGQPQHF	TGTGCCAGCAGTCTTCAAGGTCAGCCCCAGCATTTT
TRBV11-2	TRBJ2-3	.	.	CASSLSGGKAHTTQYF	TGTGCCAGCAGCTTAAGCGGCGGGAAGGCCCACACGACGCAGTATTTT
TRBV7-9	TRBJ2-1	.	TRBD2	CASSLPTSATYNEQFF	TGTGCCAGCAGCTTGCCGACTAGCGCAACCTACAATGAGCAGTTCTTC
TRBV7-2	TRBJ2-5	few	.	CASSPGELGEETQYF	TGTGCCAGCAGCCCAGGCGAACTAGGGGAAGAGACCCAGTACTTC
TRBV20-1	TRBJ1-2	.	.	CSASAGYTF	TGCAGTGCTAGCGCGGGCTACACCTTC
TRBV6-5	TRBJ2-5	.	.	CASTPPGGKETQYF	TGTGCCAGCACCCCACCCGGGGGAAAAGAGACCCAGTACTTC
TRBV5-8	TRBJ2-7	.	.	CASSATGGEYYEQYF	TGTGCCAGCAGCGCCACGGGCGGGGAATACTACGAGCAGTACTTC
TRBV28	TRBJ2-4	.	.	CASSLVRLRDGSNIQYF	TGTGCCAGCAGTCTGGTGCGATTGCGGGATGGGTCGAACATTCAGTACTTC
TRBV2	TRBJ1-4	.	TRBD1	CASSGDSGEKLFF	TGTGCCAGCAGTGGGGACAGTGGTGAAAAACTGTTTTTT
TRBV5-1	TRBJ2-7	once	TRBD2	CASSLSGTLYEQYF	TGCGCCAGCAGCTTGAGCGGGACCCTATACGAGCAGTACTTC
TRBV19	TRBJ1-2	.	.	CASNPSDGVYGYTF	TGTGCCAGTAACCCCTCAGACGGAGTTTATGGCTACACCTTC
TRBV6-4	TRBJ1-2	.	TRBD1	CASSPGQGADGYTF	TGTGCCAGCAGTCCGGGACAGGGGGCAGATGGCTACACCTTC
TRBV5-1	TRBJ1-6	.	TRBD1	CASSSRTGANSPLHF	TGCGCCAGCAGCTCCCGGACAGGGGCTAATTCACCCCTCCACTTT
TRBV19	TRBJ2-7	few	.	CASSISMEITYEQYF	TGTGCCAGTAGTATCTCCATGGAAATTACCTACGAGCAGTACTTC
TRBV19	TRBJ2-7	.	TRBD1	CASSVRTGRWYEQYF	TGTGCCAGTAGTGTCAGGACAGGGAGATGGTACGAGCAGTACTTC
TRBV7-2	TRBJ2-1	once	TRBD2	CASSQSYSGTSYNEQFF	TGTGCCAGCAGCCAATCCTATAGCGGGACTAGCTACAATGAGCAGTTCTTC
TRBV12-3/TRBV12-4	TRBJ1-5	.	.	CASSFGLHQPQHF	TGTGCCAGCAGTTTCGGGCTCCATCAGCCCCAGCATTTT
TRBV28	TRBJ2-7	few	.	CASHLPLALGEQYF	TGTGCCAGCCACCTTCCCCTCGCACTGGGGGAGCAGTACTTC
TRBV28	TRBJ1-2	.	TRBD1	CASSLMTGTTNYGYTF	TGTGCCAGCAGTTTAATGACAGGGACAACTAACTATGGCTACACCTTC
TRBV2	TRBJ2-7	once	.	CASSGPSVLFYEQYF	TGTGCCAGCAGCGGACCCTCGGTATTGTTCTACGAGCAGTACTTC
TRBV6-6	TRBJ1-1	.	.	CASSRFGTSVRVTEAFF	TGTGCCAGCAGTCGTTTTGGGACCTCCGTACGGGTCACTGAAGCTTTCTTT
TRBV5-1	TRBJ2-7	.	TRBD1	CASSSGPGQGAYEQYF	TGCGCCAGCAGCAGTGGGCCGGGACAGGGGGCCTACGAGCAGTACTTC
TRBV4-1	TRBJ1-5	.	TRBD1	CASSYFQTGGGNQPQHF	TGCGCCAGCAGCTATTTTCAGACAGGGGGTGGCAATCAGCCCCAGCATTTT
TRBV19	TRBJ2-1	.	.	CASSILGGTHREQFF	TGTGCCAGTAGTATACTAGGGGGGACCCACCGAGAGCAGTTCTTC